This T cell receptor (beta chain) was sequenced in a study of beta chain features in type 1 diabetes. Since all of the isolated RNA was reverse transcribed, expressed TCRB transcripts were what got sequenced. Clones were read by immunoSEQ multiplex PCR, and TCRdb kept only the in-frame ones, dropping some. This sample yields some 250,000 clones, of which under 13% are seen a single time; around 0.018% belongs to the top ten. CDR1 is GTSNPN, CDR2 SVGIG, per germline (reference sequence). The length of the CDR3 is 11 residues. Trimming stripped 2 bases from V and 6 bases from J, with 4 bases between. With regard to this clone: The antigen remains undetermined.

Whole-study findings and limits: Moderate yet significant TCRB CDR3 shortening was seen in Type 1 diabetes patients in all four CD4+ subsets.

This chain links TRBV30 with TRBJ1-4; D is undetermined. The TCR was taken from a man aged 25 to 40 with type 1 diabetes. Specimen: naive CD4+ T cells from blood. The CDR3 region is CAWSSDEKLFF. Written as DNA, the CDR3 is TGTGCCTGGAGTAGCGATGAAAAACTGTTTTTT. Drawing the rest from reference TRBV30 and TRBJ1-4, the complete variable domain is SQTIHQWPATLVQPVGSPLSLECTVEGTSNPNLYWYRQAAGRGLQLLFYSVGIGQISSEVPQNLSASRPQDRQFILSSKKLLLSDSGFYLCAWSSDEKLFFGSGTQLSVL.